The 5 T cell receptor beta chains below all came from one sample that was sequenced in a study of vaccination and CD4 T cells after COVID-19. Their target antigens are unknown. The Oncomine TCR Beta short-read assay was applied to DNA of cultured CD4+ T cells. Each CDR3 protein is one row after TCRdb ran MiXCR on the PCR reads. Of about 14,000 distinct CDR3 sequences listed, around 50% are singletons. Treatment denoted: roughly ten-day PBMC culture with coronavirus spike peptide pools or control peptides (ViraFEST assay). Sequences were obtained from CD4+ T cells from blood, cultured in vitro. These receptors were obtained from a human donor who had recovered from COVID-19.

This clonotype was seen a handful of times. The V gene is TRBV7-9, the J gene TRBJ2-3, with D possibly being TRBD2 (6 bases). CDR1 and CDR2 (germline): SEHNR, FQNEAQ (reference sequence). The CDR3 is 14 amino acids. Trimming removed 5 bases from V and 0 bases from J, with 9 bases in between. CDR3 protein: CASSPSGSTDTQYF. The DNA for the CDR3 is TGTGCCAGCAGCCCCAGCGGGAGCACAGATACGCAGTATTTT.

This chain links TRBV19 with TRBJ2-7; TRBD2 aligns across 8 bases. CDR1 and CDR2 (germline): LNHDA, SQIVND (reference sequence). The CDR3 spans 13 residues. V was clipped by 4 bases and J by 3 bases; unmatched bases: 2. The CDR3, as DNA: TGTGCCAGTAGTACCGGGACTAGCTACGAGCAGTACTTC. This codes for CASSTGTSYEQYF.

This clonotype was detected only a few times. The V call is TRBV7-8, the J call TRBJ1-1; no clear D. CDR1 and CDR2 from the germline V gene are SGHVS and FQNEAQ. The CDR3 is 15 residues long. Between the trimmed V and J ends, which lost 2 bases and 1 base, there was a span of 11 bases. The CDR3 sequence: CASSLNVVSNTEAFF. The CDR3 coding sequence is TGTGCCAGCAGCTTAAATGTGGTATCGAACACTGAAGCTTTCTTT.

This chain links TRBV12-3 or TRBV12-4 with TRBJ2-3; tentative D call: TRBD1 (5 bases). V gave up 5 bases and J gave up 6 bases, with 15 bases separating them. The CDR3 is 14 amino acids. In DNA, the CDR3 is TGTGCCAGCAGTCCCCGACAGTCAGGCGATACGCAGTATTTT. It encodes CASSPRQSGDTQYF.

This clonotype was seen only a few times. The chain is built from TRBV6-1 and TRBJ1-2; D is possibly TRBD1 (5 bases). V was trimmed by 4 bases and J by 8 bases, leaving 14 bases between them. The CDR3 runs 13 residues. Germline CDR1 reads MNHNS; CDR2 reads SASEGT. CDR3: CASSATGPSGYTF. The CDR3 nucleotides read TGTGCCAGCAGTGCAACGGGGCCCAGCGGCTACACCTTC.